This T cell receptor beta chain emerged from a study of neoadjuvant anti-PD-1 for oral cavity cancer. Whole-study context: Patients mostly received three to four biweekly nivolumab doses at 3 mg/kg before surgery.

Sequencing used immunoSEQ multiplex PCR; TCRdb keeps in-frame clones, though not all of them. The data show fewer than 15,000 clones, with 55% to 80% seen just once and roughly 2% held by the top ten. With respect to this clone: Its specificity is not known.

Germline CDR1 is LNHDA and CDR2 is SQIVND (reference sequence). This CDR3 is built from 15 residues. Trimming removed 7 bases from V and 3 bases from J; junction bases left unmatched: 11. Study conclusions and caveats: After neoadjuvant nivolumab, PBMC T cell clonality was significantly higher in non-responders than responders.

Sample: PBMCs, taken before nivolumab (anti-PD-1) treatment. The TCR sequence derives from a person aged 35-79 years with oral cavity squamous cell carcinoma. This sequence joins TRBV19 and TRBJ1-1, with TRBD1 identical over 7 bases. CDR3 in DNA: TGTGCCAGTACCTTGTTTACAGGGGTCGACACTGAAGCTTTCTTT. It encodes CASTLFTGVDTEAFF.